Here is one T cell receptor beta chain with its context. Per germline, CDR1 LGHNA and CDR2 YNFKEQ. V dropped 1 base and J dropped 0; count of bases not matched to a gene: 2. The CDR3 totals 15 residues. These data originate in a study of blood T cell repertoires in COVID-19. Generated by immunoSEQ multiplex PCR, the TCRdb table keeps only in-frame clones and is missing some. This table has roughly 240,000 clones, about 84% appearing once. V gene TRBV4-2 combines with J gene TRBJ1-1, with 7 positions matching TRBD1. This sequence originates from an elderly woman with COVID-19, enrolled during active disease. Sequencing used peripheral blood. CDR3 sequence: CASSQGQGLNTEAFF. The CDR3 coding sequence is TGTGCCAGCAGCCAAGGACAGGGTCTGAACACTGAAGCTTTCTTT.